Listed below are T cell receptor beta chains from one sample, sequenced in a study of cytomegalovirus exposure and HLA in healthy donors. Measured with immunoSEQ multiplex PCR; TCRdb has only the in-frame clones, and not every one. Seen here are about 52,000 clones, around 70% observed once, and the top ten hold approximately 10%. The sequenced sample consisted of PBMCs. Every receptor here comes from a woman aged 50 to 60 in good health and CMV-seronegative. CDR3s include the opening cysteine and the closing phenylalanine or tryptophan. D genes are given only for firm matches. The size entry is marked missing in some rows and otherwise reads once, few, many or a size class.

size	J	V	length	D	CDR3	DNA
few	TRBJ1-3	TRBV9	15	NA	CASSVAGEGGNTIYF	TGTGCCAGCAGCGTAGCAGGAGAGGGTGGAAACACCATATATTTT
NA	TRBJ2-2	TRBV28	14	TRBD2	CASNSGGVAGELFF	TGTGCCAGCAATAGCGGGGGGGTGGCCGGGGAGCTGTTTTTT
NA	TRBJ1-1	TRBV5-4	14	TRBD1	CASSLGQGLAEAFF	TGTGCCAGCAGCTTGGGACAGGGATTGGCTGAAGCTTTCTTT
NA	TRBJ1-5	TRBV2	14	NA	CACSTESTNQPQHF	TGTGCCTGTAGTACCGAGTCCACCAATCAGCCCCAGCATTTT
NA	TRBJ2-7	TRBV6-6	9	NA	CASRTGQYF	TGTGCCAGCAGAACAGGGCAGTACTTC
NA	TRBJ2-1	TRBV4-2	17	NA	CASSQDEGSSSYNEQFF	TGTGCCAGCAGCCAAGATGAAGGCTCTAGCTCCTACAATGAGCAGTTCTTC
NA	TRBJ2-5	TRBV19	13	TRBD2	CASGGRSEETQYF	TGTGCCAGTGGCGGGAGATCGGAAGAGACCCAGTACTTC
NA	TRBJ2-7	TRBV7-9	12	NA	CSSSSDIPEQYF	TGTTCCAGCAGCTCGGACATCCCCGAGCAGTACTTC
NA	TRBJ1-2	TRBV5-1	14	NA	CASSLGHINYGYTF	TGCGCCAGCAGCCTGGGACATATTAACTATGGCTACACCTTC
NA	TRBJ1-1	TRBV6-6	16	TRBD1	CASSYSTGGRNTEAFF	TGTGCCAGCAGTTACTCAACAGGGGGCAGGAACACTGAAGCTTTCTTT
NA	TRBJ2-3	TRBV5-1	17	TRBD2	CASSLVEGGGAQDTQYF	TGCGCCAGCAGCTTGGTGGAAGGCGGGGGGGCCCAAGATACGCAGTATTTT
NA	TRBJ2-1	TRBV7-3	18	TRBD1	CASSLRPPGQGKRNEQFF	TGTGCCAGCAGCTTACGCCCTCCGGGACAGGGTAAAAGGAATGAGCAGTTCTTC
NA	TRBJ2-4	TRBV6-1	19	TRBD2	CASSARLAGGSMGKNIQYF	TGTGCCAGCAGTGCCAGACTAGCGGGAGGTTCGATGGGCAAAAACATTCAGTACTTC
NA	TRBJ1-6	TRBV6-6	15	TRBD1	CASSDRDSYNSPLHF	TGTGCCAGCAGTGACAGGGACTCCTATAATTCACCCCTCCACTTT
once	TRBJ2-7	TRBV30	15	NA	CAWSVSGTGGDEQYF	TGTGCCTGGAGTGTATCAGGGACTGGAGGGGACGAGCAGTACTTC
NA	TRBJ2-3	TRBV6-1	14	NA	CASTLLVSADTQYF	TGTGCCAGCACCTTACTAGTTTCCGCAGATACGCAGTATTTT
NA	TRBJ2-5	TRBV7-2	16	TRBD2	CASSTHLGLGVETQYF	TGTGCCAGCAGCACTCACCTCGGACTAGGTGTGGAGACCCAGTACTTC
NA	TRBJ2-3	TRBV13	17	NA	CASSPISRGAYTDTQYF	TGTGCCAGCAGCCCCATTAGCCGGGGGGCCTACACAGATACGCAGTATTTT
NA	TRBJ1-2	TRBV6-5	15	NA	CASSYGQPTVYGYTF	TGTGCCAGCAGTTACGGACAGCCTACCGTTTATGGCTACACCTTC
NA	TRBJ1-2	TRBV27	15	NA	CATKFRTADNYGYTF	TGTGCCACCAAATTTCGGACAGCGGATAACTATGGCTACACCTTC
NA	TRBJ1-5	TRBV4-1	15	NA	CASSQDWTADQPQHF	TGCGCCAGCAGCCAAGATTGGACTGCCGATCAGCCCCAGCATTTT
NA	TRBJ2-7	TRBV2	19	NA	CASSPGGAGGSGNWGEQYF	TGTGCCAGCTCACCGGGAGGGGCAGGGGGAAGCGGGAATTGGGGCGAGCAGTACTTC